This T cell receptor beta chain was identified during a study of cytomegalovirus exposure and HLA in healthy donors. Study-wide context: Out of 398 genotyped donors, about 76% belonged to the Caucasian-associated ancestry cluster. Study-wide results and limits: Three CMV-associated chains were confirmed in vitro to be specific for CMV antigens. Presence/absence comparisons presumed near-even sequencing depth among donors.

The germline gives CDR1 SGHAT, CDR2 FQNNGV. Trimming left V 1 base short and J 3 bases short, with 19 bases between. This CDR3 has 17 amino acids. The PCR used 60 Vbeta and 13 Jbeta primers. Produced via immunoSEQ multiplex PCR; TCRdb's table is partial and in-frame only. The sample records some 110,000 clones, 70% to 80% being singletons. As for this clone: Its target is unknown.

Sequenced input: PBMCs. The rearrangement links TRBV11-2 to TRBJ2-7; a weak D match, TRBD2 (5 bases). The sequence derives from a man in his forties in good health and CMV-seronegative. This CDR3 reads CASSLVSLGRHLYEQYF. CDR3 nucleotide sequence: TGTGCCAGCAGCTTAGTGAGCCTAGGGAGACACCTCTACGAGCAGTACTTC.